This passage covers 27 T cell receptor beta chains from one sample sequenced in a study of human thymus T cells. Here immunoSEQ multiplex PCR was the method, and the copy in TCRdb shows in-frame clones only, minus some. The sample includes about 78,000 clones, 96% seen only once; the top ten take 0.031%. The study used thymus tissue resected during corrective heart surgery. Source material: thymus tissue. Receptor source: a boy in the first two years of life with a congenital heart defect but otherwise immunologically healthy.

The gene calls are TRBV7-2 and TRBJ2-3, with no clear D. With 5 bases removed from V and 11 bases from J, the gap between germline ends came to 11 bases. The CDR3 has 11 amino acids. The germline gives CDR1 SGHTA, CDR2 FQGNSA. The CDR3 DNA is TGTGCCAGCAGCCCATACGGTTGGCAGTATTTT. Protein sequence: CASSPYGWQYF.

The chain uses TRBV30 and TRBJ1-2, with D uncertain. CDR3 length: 13 residues. Germline loops: CDR1 GTSNPN, CDR2 SVGIG (reference sequence). Trimming pared 3 bases from V and 7 bases from J, leaving 15 bases between. The CDR3 nucleotides read TGTGCCTGGAGGGGGAGGGCCGAACGTGGCTACACCTTC. Translation gives CAWRGRAERGYTF.

Here the CDR3 DNA reads TGTGCCAGCAGTTACTCGATCCACAACAATGAGCAGTTCTTC. This gives the protein CASSYSIHNNEQFF. The chain has TRBV6-5 and TRBJ2-1; no clear D gene. The length of the CDR3 is 14 residues. Germline assignment: CDR1 MNHEY and CDR2 SVGAGI. Deletions cut 0 bases from V and 5 bases from J, with 8 bases between.

This sequence joins TRBV28 and TRBJ1-3; weak D call: TRBD1 (5 bases). CDR3 length: 12 amino acids. Germline CDR1 MDHEN, CDR2 SYDVKM. V was shortened by 6 bases and J by 9 bases, with 12 bases between the two germline ends. In DNA form, the CDR3 reads TGTGCCAGCAGCCCCAAGGGGATCACCATATATTTT. Translating it yields CASSPKGITIYF.

This clone occurred once. The V call is TRBV7-8, the J call TRBJ2-3; TRBD2 aligns across 11 bases. CDR1 SGHVS and CDR2 FQNEAQ come from the germline V gene. This CDR3 region has 16 residues. V shed 6 bases and J 3 bases; nucleotides not matched to a gene: 8. The CDR3 loop reads CASRSRVAGGTDTQYF. CDR3 coding DNA: TGTGCCAGCAGATCCAGAGTAGCGGGAGGGACAGATACGCAGTATTTT. The full variable domain, with the rest looked up from reference TRBV7-8 and TRBJ2-3, is GAGVSQSPRYKVAKRGQDVALRCDPISGHVSLFWYQQALGQGPEFLTYFQNEAQLDKSGLPSDRFFAERPEGSVSTLKIQRTQQEDSAVYLCASRSRVAGGTDTQYFGPGTRLTVL.

The chain joins TRBV4-3 to TRBJ2-1; 10 bases are a match to TRBD2. Germline loops: CDR1 LGHNA, CDR2 YSLEER. The CDR3 extends over 17 amino acids. V was pared by 0 bases and J by 7 bases, with 9 bases of the junction left unmatched. CDR3 sequence (DNA): TGCGCCAGCAGCCAAGATCCTGGGCCTAGCGGGGGAAATGAGCAGTTCTTC. This codes for CASSQDPGPSGGNEQFF.

The chain couples TRBV18 to TRBJ1-1; 7 bases match TRBD1. The V and J ends lost 0 bases and 0 bases, in that order; junction bases with no gene match: 1. This CDR3 is 15 amino acids long. Germline lookup yields CDR1 KGHSH and CDR2 LQKENI. Here the CDR3 DNA reads TGTGCCAGCTCACCACCGGGACAGTTGAACACTGAAGCTTTCTTT. Protein product: CASSPPGQLNTEAFF.

The chain joins TRBV10-1 to TRBJ2-1; D possibly corresponds to TRBD2 (6 bases). The CDR3 totals 16 residues. V was trimmed by 6 bases and J by 1 base, leaving 16 bases between them. Germline CDR1 and CDR2: WNHNN and SYGVQD (reference sequence). The CDR3, as DNA: TGCGCCAGCAGAGACAATCTAGCGTTTTCCTACAATGAGCAGTTCTTC. It is translated as CASRDNLAFSYNEQFF.

V is TRBV6-1 and J is TRBJ2-6; 11 bases align to TRBD1. With 3 bases clipped from V and 1 base from J, the junction kept 2 bases outside the gene matches. The germline CDR1 and CDR2 sequences are MNHNS and SASEGT. The CDR3 length is 17 residues. CDR3 coding DNA: TGTGCCAGCAGTGACGGACAGGGGGCGTCTGGGGCCAACGTCCTGACTTTC. Its protein is CASSDGQGASGANVLTF.

The rearrangement links TRBV29-1 to TRBJ1-2; 9 bases agree with TRBD1. The CDR3 length is 14 residues. V lost 3 bases to trimming and J lost 4 bases; unmatched junction nucleotides: 6. Germline assignment: CDR1 SQVTM and CDR2 ANQGSEA. In nucleotides, the CDR3 is TGCAGCGTTGAGGGACAGGGAGGCGTCTATGGCTACACCTTC. It codes for CSVEGQGGVYGYTF.

The CDR3 reads CASSQARDRETQYF. CDR3 DNA: TGCGCCAGCAGCCAAGCCCGGGACCGAGAGACCCAGTACTTC. V usage is TRBV4-1 and J usage is TRBJ2-5; D may correspond to TRBD1 or TRBD2 (5 bases each). Trimming took 1 base from V and 4 from J, leaving 10 bases between them. CDR3 size: 14 residues. CDR1 is MGHRA, CDR2 YSYEKL, per germline.

The chain couples TRBV19 to TRBJ2-1; 9 nucleotides line up with TRBD2. The CDR3 loop spans 14 amino acids. CDR1 and CDR2 from the germline V gene are LNHDA and SQIVND (reference sequence). Unmatched junction bases numbered 8, after V lost 10 bases and J lost 4 bases. CDR3 in amino acids: CATGGGASYNEQFF. The CDR3 bases are TGTGCCACTGGCGGGGGGGCCTCTTACAATGAGCAGTTCTTC.

The rearrangement joins TRBV7-9 to TRBJ2-2, with 10 bases matching TRBD2. CDR1 and CDR2 from the germline V gene are SEHNR and FQNEAQ (reference sequence). The CDR3 loop spans 15 amino acids. The junction had 12 bases not matched to a gene; V was cut back by 11 bases and J by 6 bases. The CDR3 loop is CAARKLAGDAGELFF. CDR3 in DNA: TGTGCCGCTCGGAAGCTAGCGGGAGACGCCGGGGAGCTGTTTTTT.

The chain has TRBV11-2 and TRBJ2-4; D gene unclear. There are 14 residues in the CDR3. The ends were cut back, 5 bases at V and 1 base at J, with 9 bases in the middle. Germline values: CDR1 SGHAT, CDR2 FQNNGV. In DNA form, the CDR3 reads TGTGCCAGCAGCCCCCGTTTTGCCAAAAACATTCAGTACTTC. Translation gives CASSPRFAKNIQYF.

Only a few counts were recorded for this clone. This chain uses TRBV6-5 with TRBJ1-6, with D uncertain. The CDR3 runs to 15 residues. CDR1 is MNHEY and CDR2 is SVGAGI in the germline V gene. The ends were cut back, 0 bases at V and 10 bases at J, with 13 bases in the middle. CDR3 amino acids: CASSYSSSQRSPLHF. CDR3 in DNA: TGTGCCAGCAGTTACTCAAGCAGCCAGCGCTCACCCCTCCACTTT.

This sequence joins TRBV2 and TRBJ1-1; TRBD1 might be the D (6 bases). Germline lookup yields CDR1 SNHLY and CDR2 FYNNEI. V was clipped by 4 bases and J by 3 bases, with 24 bases between them. CDR3 length equals 18 residues. The CDR3 DNA follows: TGTGCCAGCAGTGGATTTGGGTCACGGGACAAAGAGGACACTGAAGCTTTCTTT. Protein sequence: CASSGFGSRDKEDTEAFF. Variable domain in full (rest from reference TRBV2 and TRBJ1-1): EPEVTQTPSHQVTQMGQEVILRCVPISNHLYFYWYRQILGQKVEFLVSFYNNEISEKSEIFDDQFSVERPDGSNFTLKIRSTKLEDSAMYFCASSGFGSRDKEDTEAFFGQGTRLTVV.

The J gene is TRBJ2-5, the V gene TRBV28; D unclear. The CDR3 has 12 residues. The V gene lost 4 bases and the J gene lost 3 bases, with 6 bases spanning the gap. Germline CDR1 and CDR2: MDHEN and SYDVKM. CDR3 nucleotide sequence: TGTGCCAGCAGTTGGGCAGAAGAGACCCAGTACTTC. Translated: CASSWAEETQYF.

The chain couples TRBV7-2 to TRBJ1-1, with D hard to call. V lost 2 bases, J lost 7 bases, and 11 bases lay in between. CDR3 length equals 13 residues. Germline CDR1 and CDR2: SGHTA and FQGNSA. For the CDR3, the DNA is TGTGCCAGCAGCTTAAGCCAGGATATTGAAGCTTTCTTT. Its protein product is CASSLSQDIEAFF.

The rearrangement joins TRBV6-5 to TRBJ2-5; D is ambiguous. Per germline, CDR1 MNHEY and CDR2 SVGAGI. The CDR3 extends over 11 amino acids. V dropped 7 bases and J dropped 5 bases, with 8 bases sitting between them. Here the CDR3 reads CASTLRETQYF. DNA for the CDR3: TGTGCCAGCACCCTTAGGGAGACCCAGTACTTC.

The rearrangement joins TRBV5-1 to TRBJ2-1; 13 nucleotides line up with TRBD2. After removal of 2 bases from V and 8 bases from J, the junction contained 16 bases not matched to a gene. The CDR3 totals 19 residues. Germline V CDR1 and CDR2: SGHRS, YFSETQ. CDR3 sequence reads: CASSFGTSGIPERRDEQFF. The CDR3 DNA reads TGCGCCAGCAGCTTCGGGACTAGCGGGATCCCAGAGCGGCGCGATGAGCAGTTCTTC.

The genes are TRBV14 and TRBJ2-1; D tentatively reads TRBD1 or TRBD2 (5 bases each). The CDR3 spans 17 residues. Looked up from germline, CDR1 is SGHDN and CDR2 is FVKESK. The V gene lost 4 bases and the J gene lost 2 bases, with 18 bases spanning the gap. This CDR3 reads CASSPSWWDPTYNEQFF. The CDR3 DNA reads TGTGCCAGCAGCCCCTCCTGGTGGGACCCTACCTACAATGAGCAGTTCTTC.

The gene calls are TRBV7-9 and TRBJ2-7; TRBD2 matches at 7 bases. Trimming cost V 1 base and J 0 bases; bases outside gene matches: 6. Looked up from germline, CDR1 is SEHNR and CDR2 is FQNEAQ (reference sequence). The CDR3 totals 16 residues. CDR3 DNA sequence: TGTGCCAGCAGCTTAGGTTTGAGGACTAGCTCCTACGAGCAGTACTTC. Protein product: CASSLGLRTSSYEQYF.

This chain uses TRBV28 with TRBJ1-2, with 8 bases that match TRBD1. CDR1 is MDHEN and CDR2 is SYDVKM in the germline V gene. CDR3 size: 13 residues. V was clipped by 10 bases and J by 6 bases; unmatched bases: 10. For the CDR3, the DNA is TGTGCCACCCCTTCGGACAGGGAAGATGGCTACACCTTC. Amino acids: CATPSDREDGYTF.

The gene calls are TRBV5-8 and TRBJ1-5; TRBD1 matches at 7 bases. The CDR3 totals 14 residues. Trimming cost V 5 bases and J 4 bases; bases outside gene matches: 6. CDR1 is SGHTS and CDR2 is YDEGEE in the germline V gene. CDR3 bases: TGTGCCAGCAGTTCACAGGGGCGAAATCAGCCCCAGCATTTT. Translated: CASSSQGRNQPQHF.

The chain uses TRBV11-2 and TRBJ2-5; D remains unclear. The CDR3 has 12 amino acids. Germline CDR1 reads SGHAT; CDR2 reads FQNNGV. Trimming shortened V by 1 base and J by 9 bases, and 9 bases separated the two germline ends. The DNA for the CDR3 is TGTGCCAGCAGCTTAGGGGTTGGACCCCAGTACTTC. Translating gives CASSLGVGPQYF.

This chain links TRBV5-1 with TRBJ2-1; 8 positions agree with TRBD1. Per the germline V gene, CDR1 is SGHRS and CDR2 is YFSETQ. J gave up 9 bases and V 2 bases, and 10 bases lay outside the gene matches. The CDR3 runs 15 residues. CDR3 protein: CASSFDRGGLGEQFF. Written as DNA, the CDR3 is TGCGCCAGCAGCTTCGACAGGGGTGGTTTAGGTGAGCAGTTCTTC.

The chain is built from TRBV6-1 and TRBJ2-7; D is possibly TRBD2 (6 bases). Trimming pared 6 bases from V and 4 bases from J, leaving 13 bases between. CDR1 and CDR2 from the germline V gene are MNHNS and SASEGT. CDR3 size: 13 residues. The CDR3: CASRRDWTYEQYF. Written as DNA, the CDR3 is TGTGCCAGCAGGCGGGACTGGACATACGAGCAGTACTTC.